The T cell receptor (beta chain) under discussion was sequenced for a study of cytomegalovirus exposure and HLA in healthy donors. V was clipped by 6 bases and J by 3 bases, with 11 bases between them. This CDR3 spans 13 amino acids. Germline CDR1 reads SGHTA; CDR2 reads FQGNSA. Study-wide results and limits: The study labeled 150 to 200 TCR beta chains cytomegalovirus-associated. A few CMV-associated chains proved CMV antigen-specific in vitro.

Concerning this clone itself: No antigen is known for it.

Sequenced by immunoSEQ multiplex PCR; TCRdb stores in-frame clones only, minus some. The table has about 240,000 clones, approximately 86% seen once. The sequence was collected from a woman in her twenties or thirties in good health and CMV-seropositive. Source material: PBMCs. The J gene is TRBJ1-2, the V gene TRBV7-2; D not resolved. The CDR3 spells CASSLTSYYGYTF. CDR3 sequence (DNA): TGTGCCAGCAGTCTGACAAGTTACTATGGCTACACCTTC.